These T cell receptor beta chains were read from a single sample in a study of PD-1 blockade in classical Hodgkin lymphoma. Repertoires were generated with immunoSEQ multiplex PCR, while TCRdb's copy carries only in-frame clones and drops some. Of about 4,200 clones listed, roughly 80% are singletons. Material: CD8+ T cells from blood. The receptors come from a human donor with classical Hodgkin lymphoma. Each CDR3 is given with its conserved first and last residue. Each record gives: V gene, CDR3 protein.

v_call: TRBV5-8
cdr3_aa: CASSTGQSYEQYF

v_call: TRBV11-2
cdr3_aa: CASSLVRTGGKETQYF

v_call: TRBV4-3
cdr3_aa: CASSQDSREGFTATNEKLFF

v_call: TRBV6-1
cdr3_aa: CASSEAGRLAGVYEQYF

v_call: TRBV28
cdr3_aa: CASSPRTGGYTF

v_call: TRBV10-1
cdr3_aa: CASSEWCKNYGYTF

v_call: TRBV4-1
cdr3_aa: CASSPKEGLHTDTQYF

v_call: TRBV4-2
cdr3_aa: CASSYLGRDEDTQYF

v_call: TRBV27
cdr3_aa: CASSLSWANTEAFF

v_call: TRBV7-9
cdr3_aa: CASSTPGDQETQYF

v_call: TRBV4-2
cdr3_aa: CASSQGILAGAGPYEQYF

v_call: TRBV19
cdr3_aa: CASSSRQPYEQFF

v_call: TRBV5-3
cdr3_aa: CANQIRSYEQYF

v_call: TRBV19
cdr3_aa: CASSPHTSGANVLTF

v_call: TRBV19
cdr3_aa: CASSPRQGAYEQYF

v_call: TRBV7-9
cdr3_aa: CASSLGLPTEAFF